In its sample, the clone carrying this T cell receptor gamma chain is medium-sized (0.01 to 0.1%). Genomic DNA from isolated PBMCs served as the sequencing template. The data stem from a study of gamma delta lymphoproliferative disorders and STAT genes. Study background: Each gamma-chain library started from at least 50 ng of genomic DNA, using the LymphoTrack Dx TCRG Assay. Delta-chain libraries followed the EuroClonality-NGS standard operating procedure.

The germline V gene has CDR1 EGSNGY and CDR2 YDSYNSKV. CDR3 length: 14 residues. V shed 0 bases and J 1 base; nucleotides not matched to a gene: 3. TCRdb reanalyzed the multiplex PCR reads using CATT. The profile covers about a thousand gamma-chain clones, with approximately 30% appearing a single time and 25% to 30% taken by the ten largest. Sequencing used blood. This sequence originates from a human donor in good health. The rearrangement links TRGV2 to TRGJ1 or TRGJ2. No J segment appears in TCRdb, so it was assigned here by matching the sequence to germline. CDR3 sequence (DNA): TGTGCCACCTGGGACGGGAAAAATTATTATAAGAAACTCTTT. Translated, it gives CATWDGKNYYKKLF.